A single sample gave rise to the 5 T cell receptor beta chains below, sequenced in a study of cytomegalovirus exposure and HLA in healthy donors. In the PCR, 60 Vbeta and 13 Jbeta primers were used. TCRdb's table, derived via immunoSEQ multiplex PCR, lists solely in-frame clones and lacks some. The repertoire has 110,000 or so clones, around 68% of them found once; the top ten carry 4% to 5%. The material sequenced was PBMCs. Receptor source: a woman aged 40 to 49 in good health and CMV-seropositive.

The CDR3 region has the DNA TGCGCCAGCAGCGTTTCCGGGACAGGGAGCGGCTACACCTTC. This gives the protein CASSVSGTGSGYTF. The chain joins TRBV5-1 to TRBJ1-2; 9 bases match TRBD1. The CDR3 runs to 14 residues. V lost 4 bases, J lost 8 bases, and 9 bases stayed unmatched. Germline V gene lookup returns CDR1 SGHRS and CDR2 YFSETQ.

This clone was observed a few times. The chain is built from TRBV7-3 and TRBJ2-2; possible D gene TRBD2, 7 bases. The CDR3 has 16 amino acids. The germline V gene has CDR1 SGHTA and CDR2 FQGTGA. Trimming stripped 1 base from V and 5 bases from J, with 14 bases between. The CDR3 DNA reads as TGTGCCAGCAGCTTAATATTAGGGAGGGGGACCGGGGAGCTGTTTTTT. It yields the protein CASSLILGRGTGELFF.

The chain combines TRBV30 with TRBJ1-5; 10 nucleotides line up with TRBD1. V was pared by 3 bases and J by 5 bases, with 1 base of the junction left unmatched. The CDR3 loop spans 13 amino acids. Germline V gene data show CDR1 as GTSNPN and CDR2 as SVGIG (reference sequence). CDR3 protein: CAWRGQGDQPQHF. In DNA form, the CDR3 reads TGTGCCTGGAGAGGACAGGGGGATCAGCCCCAGCATTTT.

On this clone itself: Germline is not matched at one junction end, which may reflect a read error. The chain recombines TRBV7-7 with TRBJ2-2; 9 positions match TRBD1. CDR3 length: 16 amino acids. Germline V CDR1 and CDR2: SSHAT, FNYEAQ (reference sequence). CDR3 bases: TGTGCTAGCAGCCTAACAGGGGGCTGGGCCACCGGGGAGCTGTTTTTT. It is translated as CASSLTGGWATGELFF. Together with reference TRBV7-7 and TRBJ2-2, the CDR3 gives the full variable domain: GAGVSQSPRYKVTKRGQDVTLRCDPISSHATLYWYQQALGQGPEFLTYFNYEAQPDKSGLPSDRFSAERPEGSISTLTIQRTEQRDSAMYRCASSLTGGWATGELFFGEGSRLTVL.

This chain connects TRBV6-5 to TRBJ2-3; D call uncertain. Germline assignment: CDR1 MNHEY and CDR2 SVGAGI. This CDR3 has 13 residues. V lost 8 bases and J lost 0, with 9 bases in between. The CDR3 is CASQAPSTDTQYF. CDR3 nucleotides: TGTGCCAGCCAGGCACCTAGCACAGATACGCAGTATTTT.